The clone carrying this T cell receptor (beta chain) appeared once. Its target is unknown. The data were obtained in a study of cytomegalovirus exposure and HLA in healthy donors. Findings and limits, study-wide: In a later analysis, HLA-associated TCR beta chains were more clonally expanded than equally common others.

In germline, CDR1 is MDHEN, CDR2 SYDVKM. CDR3 length equals 17 residues. V trimming: 2 bases; J trimming: 1 base; junction bases outside the gene matches: 5. Primers included in the PCR were 60 Vbeta and 13 Jbeta primers. Clones were sequenced by immunoSEQ multiplex PCR, and TCRdb holds only the in-frame ones, with some missing. The table shows under 200,000 clones, with about 78% occurring only once. The J gene is TRBJ2-6, the V gene TRBV28, with 7 bases fitting TRBD2. The sequence came from a man in his forties in good health and CMV-seronegative. Sequencing was performed on PBMCs. The CDR3 loop reads CASSLASGGSGANVLTF. CDR3 coding DNA: TGTGCCAGCAGTTTAGCGTCGGGGGGTTCTGGGGCCAACGTCCTGACTTTC.